Given below is one T cell receptor (beta chain) in context. Its antigen has not been determined. The sample holds no much larger clone one base away, and base qualities are not on file. The data stem from a study of CD4 and CD8 cells across lung adenocarcinoma regions (dated 2018 in TCRdb). A note on the overall study: Intratumor heterogeneity of the T cell receptor repertoire was examined by comparing tumor centers with tumor margins.

Libraries were built with PCR. Sequencing was performed on a HiSeq X Ten. TCRdb itself trimmed the public reads at Q25 with fastp, ran MiXCR and retained productive beta chains. Entries are consolidated by CDR3 protein sequence, retaining the most common genes and DNA. This sample lists about 14,000 distinct CDR3 sequences; just under 45% were detected once. The top ten clones comprise about 18% of the sample. Donors were patients with localized lung adenocarcinoma, a subtype of non-small cell lung cancer. Samples were obtained from the centers of localized lung adenocarcinomas. For TCR repertoire analysis, CD4+ T cells taken from tumor tissue were profiled apart from CD8+ T cells. A distance of 18 bases separates the germline ends of V and J, which lose 4 bases and 0 bases respectively. CDR3 length: 17 amino acids, cysteine to phenylalanine. The retained sequence is limited to the CDR3, 51 bases, with the frame set at the first base. According to the germline V gene, CDR1 reads MNHNS and CDR2 reads SASEGT.

This TCR came from a male donor with lung adenocarcinoma. The CD4 and CD8 labels of this study may be unreliable. The material sequenced was CD4+ T cells from the center of a lung tumor. The label giving this sample's cell subset or site can be read as: tumor center region. The V gene is TRBV6-1 and the J gene is TRBJ2-5; the D region may be TRBD1 or TRBD2, each matching 6 bases equally. The CDR3 loop reads CASSGGPGGRYQETQYF. The bases are TGTGCCAGCAGTGGGGGGCCCGGGGGCCGATACCAAGAGACCCAGTACTTC.